These 20 T cell receptor beta chains came from one sample sequenced in a study of T-cell reconstitution after alpha-beta-depleted transplantation in children. Unique molecular identifiers were incorporated when the TCRbeta library was constructed. TCRdb reprocessed the PCR reads via MiXCR and lists one record per CDR3 protein. This table has approximately 300,000 distinct CDR3 sequences, around 10% appearing once. Sequencing used peripheral blood, obtained 180 days after TCRalphabeta/CD19-depleted stem cell transplant. The receptors here all came from a male patient between 2 and 10 years old who had a stem cell transplant for chronic granulomatous disease, so the T cells may come from the graft donor.

As concerns this clonotype: This may arise from a read error, as a much more abundant clone is one base away. The conserved closing phenylalanine or tryptophan is absent in this CDR3, likely reflecting a read error. The chain has TRBV7-8 and TRBJ2-5; D gene ambiguous. Trimming cost V 6 bases and J 5 bases, with 19 bases left between them. The V gene's germline CDR1 is SGHVS and CDR2 FQNEAQ. The CDR3 has 15 amino acids. The CDR3 DNA sequence: TGTGCCAGCAGTCGTACTTTAGGGCAAGGGGAGACCCAGTACTCC. It yields the protein CASSRTLGQGETQYS.

Many counts were recorded for this clonotype. This chain joins TRBV29-1 and TRBJ1-5; no firm D call. The CDR3 covers 13 residues. V was trimmed by 6 bases and J by 4 bases, leaving 13 bases between them. Germline V gives CDR1 SQVTM, CDR2 ANQGSEA. The CDR3 DNA is TGCAGCGTGGGAAGGTCCCTTAATCAGCCCCAGCATTTT. Its translation: CSVGRSLNQPQHF.

This clonotype was found many times. The CDR3 sequence: CASSYSRGTGQPSYEQYF. CDR3 coding DNA: TGTGCCAGCAGTTACTCGAGAGGCACTGGACAACCCTCCTACGAGCAGTACTTC. The rearrangement uses TRBV6-5 and TRBJ2-7; D might be TRBD1 (5 bases). Germline V gene data show CDR1 as MNHEY and CDR2 as SVGAGI. The CDR3 contains 18 residues. The germline V and J ends were trimmed by 0 bases and 0 bases, with 18 bases remaining between them.

This clonotype has ten or more counts. The genes are TRBV5-1 and TRBJ2-1, with D possibly called TRBD1 or TRBD2 (5 bases each). Germline-derived CDR1 and CDR2 are SGHRS and YFSETQ. With 2 bases removed from V and 6 bases from J, the gap between germline ends came to 15 bases. The CDR3 consists of 15 residues. DNA of the CDR3: TGCGCCAGCAGCTTACGGGGCCAAGCTACCAATGAGCAGTTCTTC. It encodes CASSLRGQATNEQFF.

The chain is built from TRBV11-1 and TRBJ2-2; 15 bases align to TRBD2. V lost 5 bases and J lost 4; bases outside the gene matches: 8. From germline, CDR1 is SGHAT and CDR2 FQDESV (reference sequence). This CDR3 is 18 amino acids long. The CDR3 reads CASSTRTSGRASTGELFF. The CDR3 DNA is TGTGCCAGCAGCACAAGGACTAGCGGGAGGGCAAGCACCGGGGAGCTGTTTTTT.

This clonotype turned up a few times. The chain's CDR3 is CASSASTGTSVSTGELFF. The CDR3, as DNA: TGTGCCAGCAGTGCGTCAACCGGGACTAGCGTCTCCACCGGGGAGCTGTTTTTT. V usage is TRBV2 and J usage is TRBJ2-2; 10 bases map to TRBD2. The CDR3 runs to 18 residues. V lost 4 bases to trimming and J lost 4 bases; unmatched junction nucleotides: 12. Germline CDR1 is SNHLY and CDR2 is FYNNEI.

This clonotype was picked up many times. V and J are TRBV15 and TRBJ1-1; a possible D gene is TRBD1 (6 bases). The CDR3 loop spans 16 amino acids. Between the trimmed V and J ends, which lost 0 bases and 3 bases, there was a span of 14 bases. In germline, CDR1 is LNHNV, CDR2 YYDKDF (reference sequence). In nucleotides, the CDR3 is TGTGCCACCAGCAGAGATCAAACAGGGTGGTACACTGAAGCTTTCTTT. The encoded protein is CATSRDQTGWYTEAFF.

This clonotype was seen repeatedly, ten times or more. V gene TRBV18 combines with J gene TRBJ2-5; 10 positions match TRBD2. With 1 base clipped from V and 4 bases from J, the junction kept 12 bases outside the gene matches. CDR3 length equals 18 residues. The germline V gene encodes CDR1 KGHSH and CDR2 LQKENI. The CDR3 sequence: CASSPLAGGVSERETQYF. The CDR3 DNA reads as TGTGCCAGCTCACCACTAGCGGGGGGAGTTTCTGAACGAGAGACCCAGTACTTC. Full variable domain (rest looked up from reference TRBV18 and TRBJ2-5): NAGVMQNPRHLVRRRGQEARLRCSPMKGHSHVYWYRQLPEEGLKFMVYLQKENIIDESGMPKERFSAEFPKEGPSILRIQQVVRGDSAAYFCASSPLAGGVSERETQYFGPGTRLLVL.

This clonotype was recorded a few times. The V and J genes are TRBV18 and TRBJ2-6; 8 bases match TRBD1. The CDR3 runs 17 residues. The V gene end was trimmed by 5 bases and the J gene end by 1 base; junction bases not matched to a gene: 7. Germline V gene lookup returns CDR1 KGHSH and CDR2 LQKENI. The CDR3 region is CASSWQGAVSGANVLTF. The CDR3 DNA follows: TGTGCCAGCTCATGGCAGGGGGCTGTTTCTGGGGCCAACGTCCTGACTTTC.

This clonotype was recorded many times. This chain uses TRBV7-6 with TRBJ2-2; a possible D gene is TRBD2 (6 bases). CDR1 and CDR2 (germline): SGHVS, FNYEAQ. The ends were cut back, 5 bases at V and 7 bases at J, with 20 bases in the middle. The CDR3 is 16 amino acids. CDR3 in amino acids: CASSQIQTSILGELFF. Written as DNA, the CDR3 is TGTGCCAGCAGCCAAATCCAGACTAGTATCCTCGGGGAGCTGTTTTTT.

This clonotype was seen many times. V gene TRBV20-1 combines with J gene TRBJ2-1; D is undetermined. The CDR3 is 12 amino acids. Germline CDR1 DFQATT, CDR2 SNEGSKA (reference sequence). V was pared by 3 bases and J by 3 bases, with 6 bases between. The CDR3: CSASKGYNEQFF. The CDR3 DNA reads TGCAGTGCTAGTAAGGGCTACAATGAGCAGTTCTTC.

A word on this clonotype: This could be a read error, since a much larger clone is one nucleotide away. The rearrangement joins TRBV20-1 to TRBJ1-1; D not certain. Looked up from germline, CDR1 is DFQATT and CDR2 is SNEGSKA (reference sequence). The CDR3 sequence is 13 residues long. With 1 base removed from V and 6 bases from J, the gap between germline ends came to 12 bases. The CDR3: CSARGRGRAEAFF. CDR3 DNA: TGCAGTGCTAGAGGACGAGGGCGGGCTGAAGCTTTCTTT.

This clonotype has ten or more counts. The gene calls are TRBV15 and TRBJ2-5; no reliable D call. The CDR3 sequence is 14 residues long. V lost 0 bases and J 3 bases, leaving 8 bases between the germline ends. Germline V CDR1 and CDR2: LNHNV, YYDKDF (reference sequence). This CDR3 is CATSRDLSEETQYF. The CDR3, as DNA: TGTGCCACCAGCAGAGATTTAAGCGAAGAGACCCAGTACTTC.

This clonotype was picked up many times. The CDR3 coding sequence is TGTGCCACCTCCCGTGGGACTAGCGGGAGGGGTGAGCAGTTCTTC. It is translated as CATSRGTSGRGEQFF. The chain combines TRBV28 with TRBJ2-1; 16 nucleotides match TRBD2. The J segment lost 9 bases and the V segment lost 10 bases, leaving 9 bases of the junction unmatched. CDR3 length: 15 amino acids. Looked up from germline, CDR1 is MDHEN and CDR2 is SYDVKM.

This clonotype showed up many times. CDR3 amino acids: CASSRTALQETQYF. CDR3 in DNA: TGCGCCAGCAGCAGGACAGCCCTCCAAGAGACCCAGTACTTC. The J gene is TRBJ2-5, the V gene TRBV5-1, with a tentative D call TRBD1 (6 bases). Germline lookup yields CDR1 SGHRS and CDR2 YFSETQ. V was pared by 4 bases and J by 1 base, with 11 bases between. The CDR3 has 14 residues. Supplemented by reference TRBV5-1 and TRBJ2-5, the full variable domain reads KAGVTQTPRYLIKTRGQQVTLSCSPISGHRSVSWYQQTPGQGLQFLFEYFSETQRNKGNFPGRFSGRQFSNSRSEMNVSTLELGDSALYLCASSRTALQETQYFGPGTRLLVL.

The table lists this clonotype with many counts. The J gene is TRBJ2-1, the V gene TRBV20-1, with 13 bases aligning to TRBD2. Germline CDR1 is DFQATT and CDR2 is SNEGSKA (reference sequence). There are 15 residues in the CDR3. V trimming: 6 bases; J trimming: 4 bases; junction bases outside the gene matches: 6. The DNA of the CDR3 is TGCAGTGCCCCTAGACTAGCGGGGGGTTACAATGAGCAGTTCTTC. This translates into CSAPRLAGGYNEQFF.

In its sample, this clonotype was seen many times. The chain joins TRBV15 to TRBJ2-7; TRBD2 matches 13 bases. The germline V gene encodes CDR1 LNHNV and CDR2 YYDKDF (reference sequence). This CDR3 is 19 amino acids long. J was trimmed by 1 base and V by 5 bases; bases with no gene match: 14. CDR3 sequence (DNA): TGTGCCACCAGCGGACGAACAGGGGGACTAGCGGGATGGTCCTACGAGCAGTACTTC. Its protein product is CATSGRTGGLAGWSYEQYF.

This clonotype was detected many times. The V call is TRBV20-1, the J call TRBJ2-5; TRBD1 or TRBD2 may be the D gene (5 bases each). The CDR3 runs to 14 residues. With 0 bases removed from V and 5 bases from J, the gap between germline ends came to 13 bases. The germline V gene has CDR1 DFQATT and CDR2 SNEGSKA (reference sequence). The CDR3 here is CSARDRAGTETQYF. The CDR3 DNA reads as TGCAGTGCTAGAGACAGGGCCGGGACGGAGACCCAGTACTTC.

This clonotype showed up many times. The chain couples TRBV5-1 to TRBJ2-1, with TRBD2 matching 15 bases. CDR1 SGHRS and CDR2 YFSETQ come from the germline V gene. This CDR3 is built from 18 residues. V trimming: 4 bases; J trimming: 0 bases; junction bases outside the gene matches: 5. The CDR3 nucleotides read TGCGCCAGCAGCCCCGGGACTAGCGGGAGGATCTCCTACAATGAGCAGTTCTTC. Translating it yields CASSPGTSGRISYNEQFF.

This clonotype was recorded at least ten times. The chain couples TRBV29-1 to TRBJ2-1; D might be TRBD2 (6 bases). This CDR3 has 12 residues. Per the germline V gene, CDR1 is SQVTM and CDR2 is ANQGSEA. The V and J ends lost 5 bases and 7 bases respectively, with 12 bases between them. The CDR3 DNA is TGCAGCGTTTTTCGGGAGAGGAATGAGCAGTTCTTC. Translated: CSVFRERNEQFF.